The 13 T cell receptor beta chains below come from one sample, sequenced in a study of untreated major depressive disorder. Study findings and constraints: Compared with controls, depressed patients showed more TRBV05-01 (Vbeta 5.1) usage in CD4+ T cells.

Produced via immunoSEQ multiplex PCR; TCRdb's table is partial and in-frame only. Seen here are under 30,000 clones, 91% observed once, and the top ten hold 0.72%. Antigen specificity for these receptors is unknown. Specimen: CD4+ T cells from PBMCs. Receptors were obtained from a woman between 25 and 40 years old with major depressive disorder.

This chain links TRBV29-1 with TRBJ2-3, with TRBD2 identical over 10 bases. The CDR3 is 16 amino acids. Unmatched junction bases numbered 14, after V lost 6 bases and J lost 5 bases. CDR1 and CDR2 from the germline V gene are SQVTM and ANQGSEA. The CDR3 reads CSVPGTSVGKGDTQYF. The CDR3 coding sequence is TGCAGCGTCCCGGGGACTAGCGTAGGGAAAGGAGATACGCAGTATTTT.

J is TRBJ2-7 and V is TRBV18; D unclear. V was clipped by 3 bases and J by 0 bases, with 9 bases between them. There are 14 residues in the CDR3. CDR1 is KGHSH, CDR2 LQKENI, per germline. DNA of the CDR3: TGTGCCAGCTCACCTGGGTTAACCTCCTACGAGCAGTACTTC. This encodes CASSPGLTSYEQYF.

The chain links TRBV27 to TRBJ2-1; 8 nucleotides agree with TRBD1. The CDR3 contains 15 residues. With V trimmed by 5 bases and J by 2 bases, 5 bases remained unmatched. Germline values: CDR1 MNHEY, CDR2 SMNVEV (reference sequence). This chain's CDR3 is CASSIPGGTYNEQFF. The CDR3 region has the DNA TGTGCCAGCAGTATTCCAGGGGGCACCTACAATGAGCAGTTCTTC.

The rearrangement uses TRBV6-6 and TRBJ2-2; D call uncertain. Germline V gene sequence: CDR1 MNHNY, CDR2 SVGAGI (reference sequence). V lost 8 bases and J 5 bases, leaving 15 bases between the germline ends. This CDR3 spans 14 amino acids. The DNA for the CDR3 is TGTGCCAGCCGTTTTAACGGCGTTACCGGGGAGCTGTTTTTT. Protein product: CASRFNGVTGELFF.

The genes are TRBV28 and TRBJ1-5; 10 bases fit TRBD1. V was clipped by 8 bases and J by 5 bases; unmatched bases: 0. This CDR3 comprises 12 residues. Germline V gene data show CDR1 as MDHEN and CDR2 as SYDVKM. CDR3 loop: CASGQGDQPQHF. DNA of the CDR3: TGTGCCAGCGGACAGGGGGATCAGCCCCAGCATTTT.

V and J are TRBV28 and TRBJ1-1; 7 nucleotides line up with TRBD1. CDR1 MDHEN and CDR2 SYDVKM come from the germline V gene. The CDR3 covers 13 residues. Trimming at V came to 6 bases and at J to 5 bases, leaving 6 bases not matched to a gene. The CDR3 DNA is TGTGCCAGCAGCAAGACAGGGAAAACTGAAGCTTTCTTT. Amino acid sequence: CASSKTGKTEAFF.

The rearrangement joins TRBV28 to TRBJ1-2, with TRBD1 matching over 7 bases. After removal of 2 bases from V and 3 bases from J, the junction contained 3 bases not matched to a gene. Germline V gene lookup returns CDR1 MDHEN and CDR2 SYDVKM. The CDR3 consists of 14 residues. DNA for the CDR3: TGTGCCAGCAGTTTACCCACAGGGGACTATGGCTACACCTTC. This codes for CASSLPTGDYGYTF.

The rearrangement uses TRBV10-3 and TRBJ2-1; 15 nucleotides line up with TRBD2. Germline V gene lookup returns CDR1 ENHRY and CDR2 SYGVKD. This CDR3 comprises 17 residues. The J segment lost 6 bases and the V segment lost 6 bases, leaving 9 bases of the junction unmatched. For the CDR3, the DNA is TGTGCCATCAGCGTCCCGGGACTAGCGGGAGGCCCCAATGAGCAGTTCTTC. Translating it yields CAISVPGLAGGPNEQFF.

A word on this clone: One end of the junction is discordant with germline, which a read error may explain. The chain employs TRBV6-5 and TRBJ1-1; D is unresolved. The CDR3 loop spans 13 amino acids. Germline V gene data show CDR1 as MNHEY and CDR2 as SVGAGI. CDR3 in DNA: TGTGTCAGCAGTTACGGGTTGAACACTGAAGCTTTCTTT. Translating gives CVSSYGLNTEAFF.

The V and J genes are TRBV25-1 and TRBJ2-3; D unclear. Germline lookup yields CDR1 MGHDK and CDR2 SYGVNS. Trimming pared 6 bases from V and 0 bases from J, leaving 7 bases between. The CDR3 is made up of 13 amino acids. CDR3 sequence reads: CASRKESTDTQYF. CDR3 coding DNA: TGTGCCAGCAGGAAAGAAAGCACAGATACGCAGTATTTT.

This CDR3 reads CATSPQGGRAHPEQYF. CDR3 sequence (DNA): TGTGCCACCAGCCCCCAGGGCGGGAGGGCCCACCCCGAGCAGTACTTC. The rearrangement uses TRBV15 and TRBJ2-7; 9 bases fit TRBD2. J gave up 6 bases and V 5 bases, and 14 bases lay outside the gene matches. Germline-derived CDR1 and CDR2 are LNHNV and YYDKDF (reference sequence). This CDR3 has 16 amino acids.

This clone has just one count. The CDR3 bases are TGTGCCAGCAGCTTAGATGGACGATTCGAAGCTTTCTTT. This codes for CASSLDGRFEAFF. The chain links TRBV7-9 to TRBJ1-1; D call uncertain. The V end lost 1 base, the J end lost 8 bases, and 11 bases lay between the germline ends. This CDR3 comprises 13 residues. The germline CDR1 and CDR2 sequences are SEHNR and FQNEAQ (reference sequence).

The sample holds one count of this clone. The chain links TRBV14 to TRBJ2-5; D may correspond to TRBD1 or TRBD2 (7 bases each). CDR3 length: 15 amino acids. Germline CDR1 and CDR2: SGHDN and FVKESK. V lost 4 bases and J 4 bases, leaving 16 bases between the germline ends. The chain's CDR3 is CASSLTGRGGETQYF. CDR3 coding DNA: TGTGCCAGCAGCCTCACTGGCAGGGGGGGAGAGACCCAGTACTTC.